Shown below are 7 T cell receptor beta chains from a single sample sequenced in a study of blood T cell repertoires in COVID-19. Here immunoSEQ multiplex PCR was the method, and the copy in TCRdb shows in-frame clones only, minus some. The table records hundreds of thousands of clones, approximately 86% of them present only once. The sample taken for sequencing was peripheral blood. The source of these receptors is a man aged 18 to 35 with active or convalescent COVID-19.

The chain uses TRBV3-1 (or the pseudogene TRBV3-2) and TRBJ1-4; D perhaps matches TRBD1 (5 bases). Between the trimmed V and J ends, which lost 2 bases and 1 base, there was a span of 5 bases. The CDR3 has 14 residues. The germline gives CDR1 LGHDT, CDR2 YNNKEL (reference sequence). CDR3 sequence: CASSQQGTNEKLFF. CDR3 nucleotides: TGTGCCAGCAGCCAACAGGGAACTAATGAAAAACTGTTTTTT.

The rearrangement uses TRBV13 and TRBJ1-4; TRBD1 is a possible D gene (6 bases). V lost 3 bases to trimming and J lost 7 bases, with 15 bases between them. The CDR3 contains 15 residues. Germline lookup yields CDR1 PRHDT and CDR2 FYEKMQ (reference sequence). The CDR3 sequence: CASSFGEQGSEKLFF. The DNA of the CDR3 is TGTGCCAGCAGCTTCGGCGAACAGGGTAGTGAAAAACTGTTTTTT.

V and J are TRBV9 and TRBJ2-5, with TRBD1 as a possible D gene (6 bases). The CDR3 sequence is 14 residues long. Germline-derived CDR1 and CDR2 are SGDLS and YYNGEE. The ends were cut back, 3 bases at V and 2 bases at J, with 11 bases in the middle. The CDR3 DNA reads as TGTGCCAGCAGCGAACAGGGTAATCAAGAGACCCAGTACTTC. Translating it yields CASSEQGNQETQYF.

The V gene is TRBV28, the J gene TRBJ1-2, with TRBD1 matching 7 bases. Germline V gene sequence: CDR1 MDHEN, CDR2 SYDVKM. This CDR3 region has 15 residues. Trimming removed 5 bases from V and 5 bases from J; junction bases left unmatched: 11. CDR3 loop: CASSRSPDREYGYTF. CDR3 coding DNA: TGTGCCAGCAGTCGATCCCCCGACAGGGAGTATGGCTACACCTTC.

The chain recombines TRBV18 with TRBJ1-3; TRBD1 agrees at 9 bases. The length of the CDR3 is 16 residues. The J segment lost 0 bases and the V segment lost 3 bases, leaving 3 bases of the junction unmatched. Germline CDR1 and CDR2: KGHSH and LQKENI. CDR3 sequence (DNA): TGTGCCAGCTCACCCCGGACAGGGGACTCTGGAAACACCATATATTTT. Translating it yields CASSPRTGDSGNTIYF.

The chain recombines TRBV7-9 with TRBJ1-6; TRBD1 aligns across 9 bases. The CDR3 extends over 15 amino acids. The junction had 6 bases not matched to a gene; V was cut back by 5 bases and J by 7 bases. Germline assignment: CDR1 SEHNR and CDR2 FQNEAQ (reference sequence). The CDR3 here is CASSIGQGHNSPLHF. The CDR3 nucleotides read TGTGCCAGCAGCATCGGACAGGGGCACAATTCACCCCTCCACTTT.

The chain has TRBV25-1 and TRBJ2-7; 10 bases align to TRBD1. The V gene's germline CDR1 is MGHDK and CDR2 SYGVNS. V lost 6 bases, J lost 1 base, and 3 bases stayed unmatched. The CDR3 has 14 amino acids. CDR3 amino acids: CASRRGQGSYEQYF. The CDR3, as DNA: TGTGCCAGCAGACGGGGACAGGGGTCCTACGAGCAGTACTTC.